This T cell receptor (beta chain) was identified in a study of T-cell reconstitution after alpha-beta-depleted transplantation in children listed by TCRdb under 2016. In terms of the full investigation: Using TCR repertoire profiling, the study followed T-cell immune reconstitution in a quantitative way in children after TCRalphabeta/CD19-depleted allogeneic hematopoietic cell transplantation. Broad study findings and their caveats: The high TCRbeta diversity at day 60 in some patients was ascribed to recipient T cells and intrathymic progenitors that had survived conditioning. Hyperexpanded clone frequencies declined over subsequent months; after one year, T-cell counts and TCRbeta diversity were mostly attributed to newly produced T cells. About two months after transplant, the apparently early recovery of alphabetaT-cell counts reportedly depended on just several hundred clones that had expanded rapidly and came from non-depleted graft cells.

The receptor library was made with PCR. Sequencing relied on an Illumina HiSeq 2500. TCR libraries were prepared with molecular barcoding, using unique molecular identifiers to normalize TCRbeta repertoire quantification. TCRdb passed the public sequencing reads through fastp at Q25 and MiXCR, retaining productive beta sequences. Records with the same CDR3 protein are collapsed into one entry carrying the most frequent genes and DNA. This sample lists under 300,000 distinct CDR3 sequences; 11% were detected once. The top ten hold around 20% of the sample. V and J are truncated by 1 base and 9 bases respectively, leaving an intervening sequence of 10 bases. Including the terminal cysteine and phenylalanine, the CDR3 comprises 13 residues. Only the CDR3 DNA is retained, 39 bases long and in frame from the first base. Read against the paper, the sample's treatment or condition label means: allogeneic hematopoietic cell transplantation with graft depleted of TCRalphabeta T cells and CD19 B cells. The children who served as transplant recipients had been given grafts of TCRalphabeta/CD19-depleted allogeneic hematopoietic cells.

This clonotype occurred many times. Its target antigen remains unknown. There are no base qualities to consult, and no much larger clone falls within one base. The input for sequencing was peripheral blood, taken 180 days after TCRalphabeta/CD19-depleted stem cell transplant. Rearrangement joined TRBV12-3 or TRBV12-4 to TRBJ2-4, with the D gene too uncertain to name. This clonotype was obtained from a male patient under 10 years old who had a stem cell transplant for chronic granulomatous disease, so the T cells may come from the graft donor. The CDR3 region has the sequence CASSLGSNGIQYF. The nucleotide sequence reads as follows: TGTGCCAGCAGTTTAGGCAGTAATGGCATTCAGTACTTC.